What follows describes a single T cell receptor (beta chain). Its target is unknown. CDR1 SQVTM and CDR2 ANQGSEA come from the germline V gene. CDR3 size: 11 residues. The V and J ends lost 7 bases and 4 bases respectively, with 11 bases between them. The data stem from a study of CD8+ T cells in alopecia areata. Study-level points and caveats: Researchers report lesional scalp, most notably alopecia totalis/universalis, outstripped normal scalp in clonality.

Sequencing relied on a cDNA template that was reverse transcribed from extracted RNA. Profiling relied on immunoSEQ multiplex PCR, and the TCRdb table lists in-frame clones only, not all of them. The sample has 150,000 to 200,000 clones; around 57% are singletons. The chain combines TRBV29-1 with TRBJ2-7; weak D call: TRBD1 (6 bases). Sequencing used CD4+ T cells sorted from blood. The source of this sequence is a human donor in good health. CDR3 nucleotides: TGCAGCGCTAAACAGGGTTACGAGCAGTACTTC. Translation gives CSAKQGYEQYF.